This T cell receptor beta chain was profiled in a study of high-grade serous ovarian cancer treatment subgroups. Overall study context: Each sample yielded on average approximately 7,500 unique TCR beta rearrangements from approximately 13,000 reads.

Findings and caveats of the study: Tumors within one patient showed repertoire similarity of roughly 0.1 to 0.8. Repertoire analysis covered CDR3 alone, not CDR1 or CDR2.

Produced via immunoSEQ multiplex PCR; TCRdb's table is partial and in-frame only. The sample records approximately 8,900 clones, more than 85% being singletons. Tumor samples were obtained before definitive surgery or chemotherapy. V lost 2 bases, J lost 7 bases, and 4 bases stayed unmatched. The CDR3 is made up of 14 amino acids. Germline-derived CDR1 and CDR2 are KGHSH and LQKENI. With respect to this clone: The antigen is not known.

The rearrangement uses TRBV18 and TRBJ1-4; 7 nucleotides align to TRBD1. Sequencing input: tumor tissue. This TCR derives from a human donor with high-grade serous ovarian cancer. CDR3 DNA: TGTGCCAGCTCACCATCGGGACAGATTGAAAAACTGTTTTTT. Amino acid sequence: CASSPSGQIEKLFF.